This entry lists 5 T cell receptor beta chains sequenced from one sample in a study of liver allograft versus peripheral blood T cells. Study in general: The authors compared T cell receptor repertoires in transplanted livers with recipients' peripheral blood repertoires.

TCRdb independently ran MiXCR on the reads; one entry per CDR3 protein. The data contain several thousand distinct CDR3 sequences, approximately 18% of them singletons. The receptors here all came from a human patient who had a liver transplant. The T cells may come from the graft donor.

This clonotype has more than one count but fewer than ten. The chain joins TRBV27 to TRBJ2-5, with unresolved D. Germline lookup yields CDR1 MNHEY and CDR2 SMNVEV (reference sequence). Trimming removed 1 base from V and 3 bases from J, with 12 bases in between. The CDR3 loop spans 15 amino acids. The CDR3 loop reads CASSLFAGTEETQYF. CDR3 DNA sequence: TGTGCCAGCAGTTTATTCGCCGGAACAGAAGAGACCCAGTACTTC.

The gene calls are TRBV2 and TRBJ2-7; no definite D call. CDR3 length: 16 residues. Between the trimmed V and J ends, which lost 0 bases and 2 bases, there was a span of 14 bases. The germline V gene encodes CDR1 SNHLY and CDR2 FYNNEI. CDR3 region: CASSEALIPDTYEQYF. Here the CDR3 DNA reads TGTGCCAGCAGTGAAGCTCTTATCCCAGACACCTACGAGCAGTACTTC.

This clonotype was recorded many times. The chain recombines TRBV6-6 with TRBJ2-2, with 8 bases matching TRBD2. The germline CDR1 and CDR2 sequences are MNHNY and SVGAGI (reference sequence). V lost 11 bases, J lost 5 bases, and 10 bases stayed unmatched. The CDR3 sequence is 14 residues long. CDR3: CASGGQGKTGELFF. The CDR3 nucleotides are TGTGCCTCGGGGGGGCAGGGAAAAACCGGGGAGCTGTTTTTT.

This clonotype was seen ten or more times. The chain is built from TRBV6-5 and TRBJ1-2, with a tentative D call TRBD1 (5 bases). This CDR3 has 16 amino acids. V lost 2 bases and J 3 bases, leaving 16 bases between the germline ends. Germline-derived CDR1 and CDR2 are MNHEY and SVGAGI. The CDR3 sequence: CASSYLGGTAYYGYTF. For the CDR3, the DNA is TGTGCCAGCAGTTACCTCGGGGGAACCGCTTACTATGGCTACACCTTC.

This chain links TRBV6-5 with TRBJ1-5; D perhaps matches TRBD1 (5 bases). CDR1 is MNHEY and CDR2 is SVGAGI in the germline V gene. CDR3 length equals 16 residues. Trimming removed 4 bases at V and 0 bases at J, with 13 bases between. The CDR3 nucleotides are TGTGCCAGCAGTTCCGCGGGGCCGTATAGCAATCAGCCCCAGCATTTT. Translated: CASSSAGPYSNQPQHF.